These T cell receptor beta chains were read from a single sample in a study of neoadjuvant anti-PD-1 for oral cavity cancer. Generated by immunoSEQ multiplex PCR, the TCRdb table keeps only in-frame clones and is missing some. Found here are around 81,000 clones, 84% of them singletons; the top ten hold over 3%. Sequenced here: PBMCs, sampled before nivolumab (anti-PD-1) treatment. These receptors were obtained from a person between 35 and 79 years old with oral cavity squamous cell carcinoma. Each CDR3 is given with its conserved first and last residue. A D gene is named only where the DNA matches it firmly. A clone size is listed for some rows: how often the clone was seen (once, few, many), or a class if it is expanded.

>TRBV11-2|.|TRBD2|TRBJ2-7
TGTGCCAGCAGTTCCCAAGGAGCGGGAGTATACGAGCAGTACTTC
CASSSQGAGVYEQYF
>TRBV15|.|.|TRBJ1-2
TGTGCCACCAGCAAGGACAGATATGGCTACACCTTC
CATSKDRYGYTF
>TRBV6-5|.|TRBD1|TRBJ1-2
TGTGCCAGCAGCCTCAGACAGGGGGCGAACTATGGCTACACCTTC
CASSLRQGANYGYTF
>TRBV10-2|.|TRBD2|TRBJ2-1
TGCGCCAGCAGGGGGACTAGCGTGGGGAATGAGCAGTTCTTC
CASRGTSVGNEQFF
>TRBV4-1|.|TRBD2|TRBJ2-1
TGCGCCAGCAGCCAAGGGGTTAGCGGGAGTGATGAGCAGTTCTTC
CASSQGVSGSDEQFF
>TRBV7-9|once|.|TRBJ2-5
TGTGCCAGCAGCTTAGGGCAGGTCCAAGAGACCCAGTACTTC
CASSLGQVQETQYF
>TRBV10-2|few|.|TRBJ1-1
TGCGCCAGCAGTGAAGACGGAGGGAACACTGAAGCTTTCTTT
CASSEDGGNTEAFF
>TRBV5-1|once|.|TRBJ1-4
TGCGCCAGCAGCTTGGGACAGTCAGGGGAAAAACTGTTTTTT
CASSLGQSGEKLFF
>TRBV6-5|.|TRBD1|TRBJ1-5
TGTGCCAGCAGAAGTGGGACAGACGTTAATCAGCCCCAGCATTTT
CASRSGTDVNQPQHF
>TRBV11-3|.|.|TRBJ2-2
TGTGCCAGCAGCCAGTATCCCCAGGGAGACAACACCGGGGAGCTGTTTTTT
CASSQYPQGDNTGELFF
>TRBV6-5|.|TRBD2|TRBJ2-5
TGTGCCAGCACCCCCGTCGGGAGGGAGACCCAGTACTTC
CASTPVGRETQYF
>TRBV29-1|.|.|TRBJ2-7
TGCAGCGTTGAAGATCGGAAGGGATCCTACGAGCAGTACTTC
CSVEDRKGSYEQYF
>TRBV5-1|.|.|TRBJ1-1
TGCGCCAGCAGCCGAGGGGTTGGGGGAAACACTGAAGCTTTCTTT
CASSRGVGGNTEAFF
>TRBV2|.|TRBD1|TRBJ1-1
TGTGCCAGCAGCAACGACAGGGCCGCTAACACTGAAGCTTTCTTT
CASSNDRAANTEAFF
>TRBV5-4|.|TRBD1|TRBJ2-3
TGTGCCACTTTTAGAGGGGACAGGGAATTAGATACGCAGTATTTT
CATFRGDRELDTQYF
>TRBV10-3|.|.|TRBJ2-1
TGTGCCATCAGTGAGTCATACCAGGGGTCCTACAATGAGCAGTTCTTC
CAISESYQGSYNEQFF
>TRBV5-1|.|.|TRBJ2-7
TGCGCCAGCAGCGTTCAGGGCTACGAGCAGTACTTC
CASSVQGYEQYF
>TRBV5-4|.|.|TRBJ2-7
TGTGCCAGCAGCTCGGACGGAATCTACGAGCAGTACTTC
CASSSDGIYEQYF
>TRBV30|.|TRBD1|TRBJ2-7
TGTGCCTGGTCGCCCCGGGGTGTGGGACAGGGATTGGGGGAGCAGTACTTC
CAWSPRGVGQGLGEQYF
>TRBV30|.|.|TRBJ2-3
TGTGCCTGGACGAAGGGGAACACAGATACGCAGTATTTT
CAWTKGNTDTQYF
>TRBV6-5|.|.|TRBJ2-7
TGTGCCAGCAGTTACTCTCCGGGACTTCTCTCCTACGAGCAGTACTTC
CASSYSPGLLSYEQYF
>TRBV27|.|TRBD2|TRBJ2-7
TGTGCCAGCGGACTAGCGAGTACCTACGAGCAGTACTTC
CASGLASTYEQYF
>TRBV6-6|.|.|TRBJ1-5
TGTGCCAGCAGACAGGGTATCAATCAGCCCCAGCATTTT
CASRQGINQPQHF
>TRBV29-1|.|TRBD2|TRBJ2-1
TGCAGCGTTGAAAACTCTTTGGGACTAGCGGGAGGGCCGAGTTGGGATGAGCAGTTCTTC
CSVENSLGLAGGPSWDEQFF
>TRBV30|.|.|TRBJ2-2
TGTGCCTGGAGTGCTGGGACCACCGGGGAGCTGTTTTTT
CAWSAGTTGELFF
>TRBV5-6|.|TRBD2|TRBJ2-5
TGTGCCAGCAGCTTGGATCCGGGACTAGCGGGAGTGGGGCAAGAGACCCAGTACTTC
CASSLDPGLAGVGQETQYF
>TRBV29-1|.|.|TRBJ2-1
TGCAGCGTTGTCAGGGTTTACAATGAGCAGTTCTTC
CSVVRVYNEQFF
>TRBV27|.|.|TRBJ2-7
TGTGCCAGCAGTCCCATGGGAGTCGCGAGGTACGAGCAGTACTTC
CASSPMGVARYEQYF
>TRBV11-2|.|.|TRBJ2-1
TGTGCCAGCAGCTTAGTGGTTGGGAGCGGCAATGAGCAGTTCTTC
CASSLVVGSGNEQFF
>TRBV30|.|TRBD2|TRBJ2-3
TGTGCCTGGAGCTGGGGGGGGGCAGATACGCAGTATTTT
CAWSWGGADTQYF
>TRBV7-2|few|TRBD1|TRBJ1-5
TGTGCCAGCAGCCCTGACAGGGGGCTCGAACAGCCCCAGCATTTT
CASSPDRGLEQPQHF
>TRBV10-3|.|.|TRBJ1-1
TGTGCCATCAGTGCGGGGGACGCTGAAGCTTTCTTT
CAISAGDAEAFF
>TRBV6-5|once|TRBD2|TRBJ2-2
TGTGCCAGCATACCTGGACTAGCGTACACCGGGGAGCTGTTTTTT
CASIPGLAYTGELFF
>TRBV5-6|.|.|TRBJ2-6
TGTGCCAGCAGCTTGTATGTTCTAACCTCTGGGGCCAACGTCCTGACTTTC
CASSLYVLTSGANVLTF
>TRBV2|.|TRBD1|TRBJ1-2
TGTGCCAGCACCCAACAGGGGGCAGGTACTTTCTATGGCTACACCTTC
CASTQQGAGTFYGYTF
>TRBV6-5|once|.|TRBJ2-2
TGTGCCAGCAGTTCCGCCACCGGGGAGCTGTTTTTT
CASSSATGELFF
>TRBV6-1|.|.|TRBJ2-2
TGTGCCAGCAGCACTCTACCGGGCGGGGAGCTGTTTTTT
CASSTLPGGELFF
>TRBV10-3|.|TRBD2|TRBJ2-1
TGTGCCACCAATTCCCCGGGACTAGCGGGAGTAGCCTACAATGAGCAGTTCTTC
CATNSPGLAGVAYNEQFF
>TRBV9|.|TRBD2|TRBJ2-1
TGTGCCAGCAGCGCAACCGGGACTAGTAATGAGCAGTTCTTC
CASSATGTSNEQFF
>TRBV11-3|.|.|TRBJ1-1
TGTGCCAGCAGCTTACAATGGAACACTGAAGCTTTCTTT
CASSLQWNTEAFF
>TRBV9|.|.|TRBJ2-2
TGTGCCAGCAGCCCCGGGCATACCTTCACCGGGGAGCTGTTTTTT
CASSPGHTFTGELFF
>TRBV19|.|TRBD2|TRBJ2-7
TGTGCCAGTAGTATGCGGGAGGGAGGCTACGAGCAGTACTTC
CASSMREGGYEQYF
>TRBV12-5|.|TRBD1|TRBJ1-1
TGTGCTAGTGGGACAGGGCTCGACACTGAAGCTTTCTTT
CASGTGLDTEAFF
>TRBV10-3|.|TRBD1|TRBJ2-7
TGTGCCATCAGTGCACAGGGGGGTGACTACGAGCAGTACTTC
CAISAQGGDYEQYF
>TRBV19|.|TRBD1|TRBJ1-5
TGTGCCAGTAGTCGAGGACAGGCCGCATATAATCAGCCCCAGCATTTT
CASSRGQAAYNQPQHF
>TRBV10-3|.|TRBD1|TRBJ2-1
TGTGCCATCAGCCAGAGACAGGGGCCCTACAATGAGCAGTTCTTC
CAISQRQGPYNEQFF
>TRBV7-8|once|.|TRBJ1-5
TGTGCCAGCAGCTTACAGGGGCCCCCCTCGCTGCCCCAGCATTTT
CASSLQGPPSLPQHF